What follows are 26 T cell receptor beta chains derived from one specimen sequenced in a study of OX40 agonist ivuxolimab in advanced cancers. Sequenced by immunoSEQ multiplex PCR; TCRdb stores in-frame clones only, minus some. The table has 60,000 or so clones, 80% to 85% seen once. Sequencing was performed on CD4+ or CD8+ T cells sorted from blood, taken in a trial of the OX40 agonist ivuxolimab. These receptors all stem from an adult with an advanced solid tumor such as melanoma, head and neck, liver or kidney cancer.

This chain connects TRBV5-4 to TRBJ1-1; no definite D call. Per germline, CDR1 SGHNT and CDR2 YYREEE (reference sequence). This CDR3 comprises 12 residues. Trimming cost V 4 bases and J 3 bases, with 7 bases left between them. Here the CDR3 reads CASSLGHTEAFF. DNA for the CDR3: TGTGCCAGCAGCCTCGGGCACACTGAAGCTTTCTTT.

The chain has TRBV6-5 and TRBJ2-5, with 8 bases matching TRBD1. The V gene's germline CDR1 is MNHEY and CDR2 SVGAGI. The CDR3 has 15 amino acids. V trimming: 5 bases; J trimming: 1 base; junction bases outside the gene matches: 6. CDR3: CASSQGQVSQETQYF. The CDR3 region has the DNA TGTGCCAGCAGTCAGGGACAGGTCAGCCAAGAGACCCAGTACTTC.

CDR3 protein: CASSEAGQGHEKLFF. The CDR3 DNA is TGTGCCAGCTCAGAAGCGGGACAGGGACATGAAAAACTGTTTTTT. The rearrangement links TRBV18 to TRBJ1-4; 9 bases fit TRBD1. With 5 bases clipped from V and 6 bases from J, the junction kept 7 bases outside the gene matches. The CDR3 sequence is 15 residues long. The germline V gene encodes CDR1 KGHSH and CDR2 LQKENI.

The chain employs TRBV6-6 and TRBJ2-1, with 9 bases fitting TRBD1. Germline V gene data show CDR1 as MNHNY and CDR2 as SVGAGI (reference sequence). Trimming at V came to 0 bases and at J to 6 bases, leaving 6 bases not matched to a gene. CDR3 length equals 16 residues. The CDR3 loop is CASSYSGQGGFNEQFF. The DNA for the CDR3 is TGTGCCAGCAGTTACTCGGGACAGGGTGGATTCAATGAGCAGTTCTTC.

The rearrangement joins TRBV6-1 to TRBJ1-6; no clear D. Germline CDR1 MNHNS, CDR2 SASEGT. This CDR3 is 13 amino acids long. Trimming removed 6 bases from V and 6 bases from J, with 9 bases in between. In nucleotides, the CDR3 is TGTGCCAGCAGCCTTGACCCTAATTCACCCCTCCACTTT. Residues: CASSLDPNSPLHF.

This clone was recorded only once. This chain connects TRBV6-1 to TRBJ1-6; D is ambiguous. V shed 1 base and J shed 0 bases, with 4 bases lying between them. The germline V gene encodes CDR1 MNHNS and CDR2 SASEGT. CDR3 size: 15 residues. The CDR3 reads CASSEVGSYNSPLHF. The CDR3 DNA is TGTGCCAGCAGTGAAGTTGGCTCCTATAATTCACCCCTCCACTTT.

The V call is TRBV10-1, the J call TRBJ2-2; D ambiguous. V was trimmed by 5 bases and J by 3 bases, leaving 10 bases between them. The CDR3 extends over 14 amino acids. The germline V gene has CDR1 WNHNN and CDR2 SYGVQD (reference sequence). The CDR3 loop reads CASSLNRDTGELFF. CDR3 bases: TGCGCCAGCAGTCTAAACCGAGACACCGGGGAGCTGTTTTTT.

The chain joins TRBV5-6 to TRBJ2-2; 12 bases agree with TRBD1. The length of the CDR3 is 16 residues. The J segment lost 5 bases and the V segment lost 4 bases, leaving 6 bases of the junction unmatched. Germline CDR1 SGHDT, CDR2 YYEEEE. The CDR3 coding sequence is TGTGCCAGCAGCACCGGGACAGGGGGCGGGACCGGGGAGCTGTTTTTT. It translates to CASSTGTGGGTGELFF.

The gene calls are TRBV21-1 and TRBJ2-5; no DNA check was done on the table's D call, TRBD2. TRBV21-1 is labeled a pseudogene. The CDR3 covers 15 residues. The CDR3 here is CASSAAGTSVVDQYF. DNA of the CDR3: TGTGCCAGCAGCGCAGCCGGGACTTCAGTAGTAGACCAGTACTTC.

The V call is TRBV5-4, the J call TRBJ2-3; D perhaps matches TRBD1 (5 bases). The CDR3 runs 14 residues. Germline V lookup: CDR1 SGHNT, CDR2 YYREEE (reference sequence). Trimming took 2 bases from V and 5 from J, leaving 12 bases between them. The CDR3, as DNA: TGTGCCAGCAGCTTAGACAGTTTAGGAGATACGCAGTATTTT. It encodes CASSLDSLGDTQYF.

V is TRBV4-1 and J is TRBJ2-5, with 9 bases that match TRBD2. The CDR3 contains 16 residues. V trimming: 1 base; J trimming: 4 bases; junction bases outside the gene matches: 7. CDR1 is MGHRA, CDR2 YSYEKL, per germline. The CDR3 coding sequence is TGCGCCAGCAGCCAAGTCATCCTAGCGGGGATAGAGACCCAGTACTTC. It is translated as CASSQVILAGIETQYF.

The chain employs TRBV23-1 and TRBJ1-1; D possibly corresponds to TRBD1 (5 bases). TRBV23-1 has ORF status, its function being uncertain. V lost 0 bases to trimming and J lost 4 bases, with 15 bases between them. CDR3 size: 16 residues. CDR3 residues: CASSQSPLGESTEAFF. The CDR3 coding sequence is TGCGCCAGCAGTCAATCTCCCCTAGGGGAAAGCACTGAAGCTTTCTTT.

This clone was seen more than once but under ten times. The V and J genes are TRBV19 and TRBJ2-2; 7 positions agree with TRBD1. The J segment lost 5 bases and the V segment lost 8 bases, leaving 8 bases of the junction unmatched. This CDR3 region has 14 residues. The V gene's germline CDR1 is LNHDA and CDR2 SQIVND (reference sequence). DNA of the CDR3: TGTGCCAGTCGTAAAGGGGGCGAAACCGGGGAGCTGTTTTTT. Translated, it gives CASRKGGETGELFF.

V is TRBV6-1 and J is TRBJ2-7, with 9 bases aligning to TRBD2. Trimming removed 6 bases from V and 1 base from J; junction bases left unmatched: 4. CDR3 length: 14 residues. The germline CDR1 and CDR2 sequences are MNHNS and SASEGT. CDR3 in amino acids: CASRRLAASYEQYF. In DNA form, the CDR3 reads TGTGCCAGCAGACGACTAGCGGCATCCTACGAGCAGTACTTC.

The chain uses TRBV30 and TRBJ2-1; D might be TRBD2 (7 bases). Germline-derived CDR1 and CDR2 are GTSNPN and SVGIG (reference sequence). V lost 1 base and J 4 bases, leaving 17 bases between the germline ends. The CDR3 sequence is 16 residues long. CDR3 nucleotide sequence: TGTGCCTGGAGTGCCTATTCGGGGGGCCCGTACAATGAGCAGTTCTTC. This translates into CAWSAYSGGPYNEQFF.

The chain recombines TRBV5-6 with TRBJ2-5; D ambiguous. Trimming stripped 0 bases from V and 3 bases from J, with 6 bases between. Germline lookup yields CDR1 SGHDT and CDR2 YYEEEE. The CDR3 has 13 amino acids. For the CDR3, the DNA is TGTGCCAGCAGCTTGGACAGTAAAGAGACCCAGTACTTC. The encoded protein is CASSLDSKETQYF.

The rearrangement joins TRBV5-1 to TRBJ1-6, with 9 bases matching TRBD1. The CDR3 consists of 16 residues. Germline trimming cut 4 bases from V and 5 bases from J; bases unmatched to any gene: 7. Germline values: CDR1 SGHRS, CDR2 YFSETQ. The CDR3 protein is CASSPSGQGDNSPLHF. The DNA of the CDR3 is TGCGCCAGCAGCCCTTCGGGACAGGGTGATAATTCACCCCTCCACTTT.

The V gene is TRBV2, the J gene TRBJ1-5, with D possibly matching TRBD1 (6 bases). Germline V CDR1 and CDR2: SNHLY, FYNNEI. This CDR3 has 13 residues. Trimming removed 6 bases at V and 7 bases at J, with 13 bases between. The CDR3 DNA sequence: TGTGCCAGCAGATCAGGGGATGTGCAGCCCCAGCATTTT. Residues: CASRSGDVQPQHF.

This clone was seen just once. The chain uses TRBV2 and TRBJ1-4; no clear D. This CDR3 comprises 14 residues. The germline gives CDR1 SNHLY, CDR2 FYNNEI. Trimming cost V 3 bases and J 7 bases, with 12 bases left between them. As DNA, the CDR3 is TGTGCCAGCAGTGACGGCAGGTTCACTGAAAAACTGTTTTTT. This sequence encodes CASSDGRFTEKLFF.

This sequence joins TRBV2 and TRBJ2-5, with D maybe TRBD2 (6 bases). This CDR3 has 13 residues. Per germline, CDR1 SNHLY and CDR2 FYNNEI. The germline V and J ends were trimmed by 6 bases and 2 bases, with 10 bases remaining between them. This CDR3 is CASRRGRQETQYF. DNA of the CDR3: TGTGCCAGCAGGCGGGGACGGCAAGAGACCCAGTACTTC.

This chain joins TRBV30 and TRBJ2-7; 10 nucleotides agree with TRBD2. V shed 7 bases and J 7 bases; nucleotides not matched to a gene: 10. The CDR3 covers 13 residues. CDR1 is GTSNPN, CDR2 SVGIG, per germline (reference sequence). The CDR3 DNA sequence: TGTGCCTTCGCGCTAGCGGGAGTAGGGGAGCAGTACTTC. Translated: CAFALAGVGEQYF. Supplemented by reference TRBV30 and TRBJ2-7, the full variable domain reads SQTIHQWPATLVQPVGSPLSLECTVEGTSNPNLYWYRQAAGRGLQLLFYSVGIGQISSEVPQNLSASRPQDRQFILSSKKLLLSDSGFYLCAFALAGVGEQYFGPGTRLTVT.

This clone turned up a few times. The chain's CDR3 is CASSRESTDTQYF. The CDR3 region has the DNA TGTGCCAGCAGTAGGGAAAGCACAGATACGCAGTATTTT. J is TRBJ2-3 and V is TRBV2; D gene uncertain. CDR3 length: 13 residues. V was cut by 5 bases and J by 0 bases, with 6 bases left in between. Per germline, CDR1 SNHLY and CDR2 FYNNEI.

The chain is built from TRBV7-2 and TRBJ2-3; TRBD1 aligns across 9 bases. From germline, CDR1 is SGHTA and CDR2 FQGNSA. Trimming took 5 bases from V and 3 from J; bases not matched to a gene: 12. The CDR3 runs 17 residues. Here the CDR3 reads CASSADRGLFKTDTQYF. The DNA of the CDR3 is TGTGCCAGCAGCGCGGACAGGGGATTATTTAAAACAGATACGCAGTATTTT. Based on the CDR3 plus reference TRBV7-2 and TRBJ2-3, the full variable domain is GAGVSQSPSNKVTEKGKDVELRCDPISGHTALYWYRQSLGQGLEFLIYFQGNSAPDKSGLPSDRFSAERTGGSVSTLTIQRTQQEDSAVYLCASSADRGLFKTDTQYFGPGTRLTVL.

This clone was seen once. The rearrangement joins TRBV7-7 to TRBJ2-5; 10 nucleotides match TRBD1. J lost 4 bases, V lost 4 bases, and 6 bases had no gene match. CDR3 length: 15 residues. Germline CDR1 reads SSHAT; CDR2 reads FNYEAQ (reference sequence). CDR3 amino acids: CASSSRQGARETQYF. CDR3 DNA: TGTGCCAGCAGCTCGCGACAGGGGGCTAGAGAGACCCAGTACTTC.

This clone turned up a few times. This chain connects TRBV4-1 to TRBJ2-5; D could derive from TRBD1 or TRBD2 (5 bases each). V dropped 0 bases and J dropped 1 base, with 18 bases sitting between them. The CDR3 length is 18 residues. The V gene's germline CDR1 is MGHRA and CDR2 YSYEKL. In DNA, the CDR3 is TGCGCCAGCAGCCAAGATAGGAGGATACCAGGGATCCAAGAGACCCAGTACTTC. It translates to CASSQDRRIPGIQETQYF.

Only a few counts were recorded for this clone. V is TRBV9 and J is TRBJ1-1; D gene unclear. The CDR3 contains 14 residues. With 2 bases removed from V and 0 bases from J, the gap between germline ends came to 8 bases. The germline V gene encodes CDR1 SGDLS and CDR2 YYNGEE. CDR3 nucleotide sequence: TGTGCCAGCAGCGTGGTGGGTGTGAACACTGAAGCTTTCTTT. Translated: CASSVVGVNTEAFF.